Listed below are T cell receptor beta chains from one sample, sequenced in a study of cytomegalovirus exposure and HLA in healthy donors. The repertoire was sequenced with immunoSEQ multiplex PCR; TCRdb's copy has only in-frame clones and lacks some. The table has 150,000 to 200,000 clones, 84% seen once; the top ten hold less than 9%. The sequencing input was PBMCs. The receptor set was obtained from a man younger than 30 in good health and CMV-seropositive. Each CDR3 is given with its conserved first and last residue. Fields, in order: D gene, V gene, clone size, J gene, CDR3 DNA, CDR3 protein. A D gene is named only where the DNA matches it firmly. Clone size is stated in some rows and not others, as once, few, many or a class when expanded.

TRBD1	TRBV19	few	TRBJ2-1	TGTGCCAGTAGTCCCCGGACAGGGGACAATGAGCAGTTCTTC	CASSPRTGDNEQFF
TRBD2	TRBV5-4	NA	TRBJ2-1	TGTGCCAGCAGCTCGGGTTTGGCGGGAGGGCCCTACAATGAGCAGTTCTTC	CASSSGLAGGPYNEQFF
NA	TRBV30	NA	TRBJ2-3	TGTGCCTGGAGTTCGATTCGGGAGACGACAGATACGCAGTATTTT	CAWSSIRETTDTQYF
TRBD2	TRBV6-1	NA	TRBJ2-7	TGTGCCAGCAGGGGGACTAGCTGGACCTACGAGCAGTACTTC	CASRGTSWTYEQYF
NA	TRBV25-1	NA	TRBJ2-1	TGTGCCAGCAGTGCCAGGGGCATCAGCACTTACAATGAGCAGTTCTTC	CASSARGISTYNEQFF
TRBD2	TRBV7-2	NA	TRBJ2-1	TGTGCCAGCAGCTTAGACGGGAGGGCGGGAAATGAGCAGTTCTTC	CASSLDGRAGNEQFF
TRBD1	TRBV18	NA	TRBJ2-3	TGTGCCAGCTCACCACGGACAGGGGCGACAGATACGCAGTATTTT	CASSPRTGATDTQYF
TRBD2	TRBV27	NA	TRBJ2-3	TGTGCCAGCATGCCAGCGGGAGGCCCAGATACGCAGTATTTT	CASMPAGGPDTQYF
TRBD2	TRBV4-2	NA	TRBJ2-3	TGTGCCAGCAGCCAAGATCCGACTAGCGGGAGGGCCGGGGATACGCAGTATTTT	CASSQDPTSGRAGDTQYF
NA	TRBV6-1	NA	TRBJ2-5	TGTGCCAGCAGTGAAGCGAGGGGAGGGGGGACCCAGTACTTC	CASSEARGGGTQYF
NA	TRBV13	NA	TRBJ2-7	TGTGCCAGCAGCCCCCCCGTGGGAGACCCCTACGAGCAGTACTTC	CASSPPVGDPYEQYF